This is a list of T cell receptor beta chains from one sample in a study of blood T cell repertoires in COVID-19. Method: immunoSEQ multiplex PCR; TCRdb's copy keeps in-frame clones and lacks some. The repertoire consists of roughly 190,000 clones, with 75% to 90% occurring once and the leading ten covering 0.77%. Sequencing was done on a sample of PBMCs or T cells enriched from blood (not recorded which). The receptor source for this set is a woman aged 18-35 years who had recovered from COVID-19. Both conserved end residues are trimmed from each CDR3.

v_call: TRBV5-1
j_call: TRBJ1-4
cdr3_aa: ASSVGGVKEKLF

v_call: TRBV7-3
j_call: TRBJ2-7
cdr3_aa: ASSLTGGHTYEQY

v_call: TRBV28
j_call: TRBJ2-5
cdr3_aa: ASHPGGRQETQY

v_call: TRBV3-1/TRBV3-2
j_call: TRBJ1-5
cdr3_aa: ASSQGRQPQH

v_call: TRBV3-1/TRBV3-2
j_call: TRBJ2-1
cdr3_aa: ASSPASGYNEQF

v_call: TRBV27
j_call: TRBJ2-1
cdr3_aa: ASSPLESSYNEQF

v_call: TRBV3-1/TRBV3-2
j_call: TRBJ2-1
cdr3_aa: ASSRRDYQF

v_call: TRBV6-5
j_call: TRBJ1-1
cdr3_aa: ASSFSGQRNTEAF

v_call: TRBV28
j_call: TRBJ2-3
cdr3_aa: ASSLYPARATDTQY

v_call: TRBV9
j_call: TRBJ2-2
cdr3_aa: ASSVDPAGELF

v_call: TRBV7-9
j_call: TRBJ2-7
cdr3_aa: ASSSPRLEAYEQY

v_call: TRBV5-4
j_call: TRBJ1-3
cdr3_aa: ASSLGLGSGNTIY

v_call: TRBV2
j_call: TRBJ1-1
cdr3_aa: ASTGEVASEAF

v_call: TRBV20-1
j_call: TRBJ1-5
cdr3_aa: SAGPGQPQH

v_call: TRBV27
j_call: TRBJ2-7
cdr3_aa: ASSYGAGRAGNYEQY

v_call: TRBV30
j_call: TRBJ1-1
cdr3_aa: AWSLEDRWNTEAF

v_call: TRBV12-3/TRBV12-4
j_call: TRBJ2-1
cdr3_aa: ASSLRREQF

v_call: TRBV7-9
j_call: TRBJ2-3
cdr3_aa: ASSLSGYSGLLSTDTQY

v_call: TRBV10-3
j_call: TRBJ2-1
cdr3_aa: AISDGNEQF

v_call: TRBV2
j_call: TRBJ1-6
cdr3_aa: ASSEYGQIMPNSPLH

v_call: TRBV28
j_call: TRBJ1-6
cdr3_aa: ASSLVGTGNSPLH

v_call: TRBV6-2/TRBV6-3
j_call: TRBJ2-3
cdr3_aa: ASSRPPGLLNTDTQY

v_call: TRBV6-4
j_call: TRBJ2-1
cdr3_aa: ASSQDSGSPSNEQF

v_call: TRBV9
j_call: TRBJ2-7
cdr3_aa: ASSVSWRDEQY

v_call: TRBV6-5
j_call: TRBJ2-5
cdr3_aa: ASGTRGDQETQY

v_call: TRBV7-8
j_call: TRBJ1-2
cdr3_aa: ASSYLDRPTNYGYT

v_call: TRBV7-9
j_call: TRBJ2-1
cdr3_aa: ASSLALAGEREQF

v_call: TRBV5-4
j_call: TRBJ2-1
cdr3_aa: ASSSGTSGGPHNEQF

v_call: TRBV11-3
j_call: TRBJ1-1
cdr3_aa: ASSPLPGGSLSEAF

v_call: TRBV9
j_call: TRBJ2-3
cdr3_aa: ASSKASGLLLDTQY

v_call: TRBV28
j_call: TRBJ1-2
cdr3_aa: ASSLRRGPWGYT

v_call: TRBV28
j_call: TRBJ2-7
cdr3_aa: ASSQNRLAASYEQY

v_call: TRBV18
j_call: TRBJ2-2
cdr3_aa: ASSPPRTGDLSGVLDTGELF

v_call: TRBV5-1
j_call: TRBJ2-7
cdr3_aa: ASSWGGANSYEQY

v_call: TRBV28
j_call: TRBJ2-5
cdr3_aa: ASSWDRGPSETQY

v_call: TRBV3-1/TRBV3-2
j_call: TRBJ2-7
cdr3_aa: ASSQDASGAGGPPYEQY

v_call: TRBV5-6
j_call: TRBJ1-2
cdr3_aa: ASSPTGGGGPNLGGD

v_call: TRBV27
j_call: TRBJ2-1
cdr3_aa: ASRRIAGGTNEQF

v_call: TRBV11-2
j_call: TRBJ2-5
cdr3_aa: ASSTPRGKETQY

v_call: TRBV4-2
j_call: TRBJ2-3
cdr3_aa: ASSQTTSGSTDTQY